This paragraph covers one T cell receptor beta chain sequence. This sample was included in a study of blood T cells in healthy people across ages. It was with a sample-barcoded 5' primer and a J-beta primer mix that a second PCR of roughly 7 to 12 cycles was run. Each CDR3 protein is one row after TCRdb ran MiXCR on the 5' RACE reads. The sample lists fewer than 2 million distinct CDR3 sequences; approximately 39% were seen once. This CDR3 contains 13 residues. CDR1 and CDR2 (germline): SQVTM, ANQGSEA. Trimming shortened V by 5 bases and J by 2 bases, and 13 bases separated the two germline ends. This clonotype was sampled from a human donor in good health. The sequencing input was blood. The rearrangement joins TRBV29-1 to TRBJ2-7; D remains ambiguous. CDR3 amino acids: CSVLTARAYEQYF. The CDR3 bases are TGCAGCGTTCTGACGGCCAGAGCCTACGAGCAGTACTTC.